The 6 T cell receptor beta chains below all came from one sample that was sequenced in a study of T cell responses to AZD1222 COVID-19 vaccine. The method was immunoSEQ multiplex PCR; TCRdb's version includes in-frame clones alone and lacks a portion of them. The sample gives approximately 270,000 clones, 90% to 95% of which show up once; 0.55% is in the top ten. The specimen was peripheral blood, collected 28 days after the second AZD1222 dose. These receptors were obtained from an adult who received the AZD1222 COVID-19 vaccine.

This clone was detected only once. This chain connects TRBV18 to TRBJ2-3; D not resolved. V dropped 3 bases and J dropped 4 bases, with 8 bases sitting between them. The germline V gene has CDR1 KGHSH and CDR2 LQKENI. This CDR3 spans 13 amino acids. The CDR3 spells CASSPPSADTQYF. CDR3 nucleotide sequence: TGTGCCAGCTCACCTCCGAGTGCAGATACGCAGTATTTT.

The V gene is TRBV19, the J gene TRBJ2-7; no definite D call. Germline CDR1 and CDR2: LNHDA and SQIVND (reference sequence). The CDR3 length is 14 residues. Trimming took 2 bases from V and 3 from J, leaving 11 bases between them. CDR3 nucleotide sequence: TGTGCCAGTAGTATAAATAAATTAAGCTACGAGCAGTACTTC. This sequence encodes CASSINKLSYEQYF.

The rearrangement joins TRBV28 to TRBJ1-2, with D possibly matching TRBD1 (5 bases). Germline V CDR1 and CDR2: MDHEN, SYDVKM. This CDR3 is built from 16 residues. The V and J ends lost 3 bases and 6 bases respectively, with 20 bases between them. CDR3: CASSFNPGRYKDGYTF. The CDR3 DNA reads as TGTGCCAGCAGTTTCAATCCAGGGAGGTATAAAGATGGCTACACCTTC.

The chain joins TRBV7-3 to TRBJ2-1, with a weak D call TRBD2 (6 bases). Germline assignment: CDR1 SGHTA and CDR2 FQGTGA. The CDR3 contains 16 residues. V lost 2 bases and J lost 5, with 16 bases in between. The CDR3 reads CASSLVPGLTHNEQFF. CDR3 bases: TGTGCCAGCAGCTTAGTCCCGGGACTGACTCACAATGAGCAGTTCTTC. Full variable domain (rest looked up from reference TRBV7-3 and TRBJ2-1): GAGVSQTPSNKVTEKGKYVELRCDPISGHTALYWYRQSLGQGPEFLIYFQGTGAADDSGLPNDRFFAVRPEGSVSTLKIQRTERGDSAVYLCASSLVPGLTHNEQFFGPGTRLTVL.

V usage is TRBV12-3 or TRBV12-4 and J usage is TRBJ1-2; D is unclear. The CDR3 covers 12 residues. Trimming took 6 bases from V and 5 from J, leaving 10 bases between them. CDR3 protein: CASSSFLYGYTF. Here the CDR3 DNA reads TGTGCCAGCAGCTCCTTCCTATATGGCTACACCTTC.

Remarks on this clone: One end of the junction varies from germline; a read error may be responsible. The J gene is TRBJ2-7, the V gene TRBV12-3 or TRBV12-4; 7 bases are a match to TRBD2. The CDR3 is 11 amino acids. In DNA form, the CDR3 reads TGTGCCAGCAGTTTGGGGGGGGGTCGGGCCTTC. Translation: CASSLGGGRAF.